This T cell receptor (beta chain) is from a study of T cell repertoires in cytomegalovirus infection. Germline CDR1 is SGHNT and CDR2 is YYREEE (reference sequence). The CDR3 runs to 15 residues. Trimming at V came to 4 bases and at J to 5 bases, leaving 3 bases not matched to a gene. From the reads, TCRdb called clonotypes with MiXCR, one entry per CDR3 protein. The sample contains just over 300,000 distinct CDR3 sequences, roughly 15% of which appear only once. This TCR came from a human donor in good health (CMV status not recorded). Some clones in this sample may be carry-over from other donors' samples. The chain couples TRBV5-4 to TRBJ2-2; 12 bases align to TRBD2. Sequencing was done on a sample of PBMCs. The CDR3 DNA follows: TGTGCCAGCAGCGCAGGGACTAGCGGGACCGGGGAGCTGTTTTTT. It yields the protein CASSAGTSGTGELFF.